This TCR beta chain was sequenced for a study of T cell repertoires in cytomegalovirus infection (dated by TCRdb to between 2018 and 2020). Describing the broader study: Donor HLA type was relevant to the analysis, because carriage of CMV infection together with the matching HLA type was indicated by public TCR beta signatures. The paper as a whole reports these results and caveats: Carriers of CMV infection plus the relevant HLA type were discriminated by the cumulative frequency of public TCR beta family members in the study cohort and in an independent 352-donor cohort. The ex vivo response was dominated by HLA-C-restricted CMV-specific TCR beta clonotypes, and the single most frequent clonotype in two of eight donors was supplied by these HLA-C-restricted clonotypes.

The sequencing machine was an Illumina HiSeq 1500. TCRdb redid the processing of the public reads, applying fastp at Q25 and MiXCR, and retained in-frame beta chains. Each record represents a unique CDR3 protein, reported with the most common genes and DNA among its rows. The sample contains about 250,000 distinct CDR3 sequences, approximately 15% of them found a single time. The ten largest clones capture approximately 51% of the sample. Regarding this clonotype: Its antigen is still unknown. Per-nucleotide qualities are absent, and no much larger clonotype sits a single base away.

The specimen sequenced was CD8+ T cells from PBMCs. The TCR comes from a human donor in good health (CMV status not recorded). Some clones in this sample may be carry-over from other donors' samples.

This receptor has the CDR3 CASSGGINEKLFF. The base sequence is TGTGCCAGCAGCGGAGGGATTAATGAAAAACTGTTTTTT. The V and J segments used are TRBV5-4 and TRBJ1-4; a confident D gene designation cannot be given. CDR1 and CDR2 are drawn from the germline V gene (reference sequence): SGHNT, YYREEE. Reading from cysteine to phenylalanine, the CDR3 counts 13 amino acids. Left in the record is the CDR3 DNA by itself, 39 bases read in frame from the first base. V lost 4 bases and J lost 4 bases; the stretch between them is 8 bases long. With the rest looked up from the reference TRBV5-4 and TRBJ1-4 genes rather than sequenced, the full variable domain is ETGVTQSPTHLIKTRGQQVTLRCSSQSGHNTVSWYQQALGQGPQFIFQYYREEENGRGNFPPRFSGLQFPNYSSELNVNALELDDSALYLCASSGGINEKLFFGSGTQLSVL.